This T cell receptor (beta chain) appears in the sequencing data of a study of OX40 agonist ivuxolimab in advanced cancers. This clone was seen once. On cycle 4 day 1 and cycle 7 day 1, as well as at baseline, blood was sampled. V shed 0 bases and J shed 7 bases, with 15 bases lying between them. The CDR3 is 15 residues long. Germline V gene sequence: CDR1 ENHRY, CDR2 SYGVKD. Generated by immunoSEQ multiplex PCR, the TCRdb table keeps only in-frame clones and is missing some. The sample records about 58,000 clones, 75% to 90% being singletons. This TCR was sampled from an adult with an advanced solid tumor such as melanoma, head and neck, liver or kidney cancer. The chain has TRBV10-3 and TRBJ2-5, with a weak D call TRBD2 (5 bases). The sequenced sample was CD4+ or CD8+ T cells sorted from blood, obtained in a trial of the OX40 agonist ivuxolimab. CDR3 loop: CAISESQTSSGTQYF. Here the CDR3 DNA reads TGTGCCATCAGTGAGTCCCAGACATCCAGCGGGACCCAGTACTTC.